The 16 T cell receptor beta chains below come from one sample, sequenced in a study of blood T cell repertoires in COVID-19 (dated by TCRdb to about 2020). The library relied on the immunoSEQ multiplex PCR assay. Drawn from immuneACCESS, this table holds only the in-frame rearrangements with V and J called that TCRdb kept. Clones are partly lost; checked studies trace under half to an unresolved V gene and leave the rest unexplained. The sample includes 140,000 to 150,000 clones, with 75% to 90% observed a single time. The top ten hold around 3% of the sample. The source material was peripheral blood. These receptors were obtained from a man aged 60 to 75 with active or convalescent COVID-19.

The genes are TRBV7-2 and TRBJ2-5; 7 bases are shared with TRBD2. The V and J ends lost 4 bases and 5 bases, in that order; junction bases with no gene match: 10. The germline CDR1 and CDR2 sequences are SGHTA and FQGNSA. The CDR3 consists of 15 residues. CDR3 nucleotides: TGTGCCAGCAGCTCAACCGGGGGAGGGAGGGAGACCCAGTACTTC. Translation gives CASSSTGGGRETQYF. Complete variable domain (other parts from reference TRBV7-2 and TRBJ2-5): GAGVSQSPSNKVTEKGKDVELRCDPISGHTALYWYRQSLGQGLEFLIYFQGNSAPDKSGLPSDRFSAERTGGSVSTLTIQRTQQEDSAVYLCASSSTGGGRETQYFGPGTRLLVL.

In its sample, this clone was seen once. V gene TRBV28 combines with J gene TRBJ1-2, with 10 bases aligning to TRBD1. J gave up 5 bases and V 1 base, and 10 bases lay outside the gene matches. Germline V gene sequence: CDR1 MDHEN, CDR2 SYDVKM. The CDR3 runs 17 residues. The CDR3 DNA reads as TGTGCCAGCAGTTTATCTCCGGGACAGGGGAAGGGATATGGCTACACCTTC. This translates into CASSLSPGQGKGYGYTF.

The J gene is TRBJ2-7, the V gene TRBV6-2 or TRBV6-3; D remains unclear. Trimming cost V 2 bases and J 2 bases, with 4 bases left between them. The CDR3 spans 12 residues. Germline assignment: CDR1 MNHEY and CDR2 SVGEGT. The CDR3 DNA is TGTGCCAGCAGTTACACTGCCTACGAGCAGTACTTC. Translated, it gives CASSYTAYEQYF.

The CDR3 nucleotides are TGTGCCAGCAGTCCGGTGACAGGGTTGGTGGGGGAGACCCAGTACTTC. It encodes CASSPVTGLVGETQYF. V is TRBV2 and J is TRBJ2-5, with 7 bases lining up with TRBD1. V shed 5 bases and J 5 bases; nucleotides not matched to a gene: 14. This CDR3 contains 16 residues. Germline CDR1 and CDR2: SNHLY and FYNNEI.

The J gene is TRBJ2-1, the V gene TRBV9, with 8 bases identical to TRBD2. The CDR3 extends over 15 amino acids. The germline CDR1 and CDR2 sequences are SGDLS and YYNGEE. V was clipped by 0 bases and J by 6 bases; unmatched bases: 5. CDR3 region: CASSVVGGESNEQFF. For the CDR3, the DNA is TGTGCCAGCAGCGTAGTCGGGGGGGAGAGCAATGAGCAGTTCTTC.

The sample holds one count of this clone. J is TRBJ1-4 and V is TRBV5-6, with TRBD1 matching over 9 bases. This CDR3 contains 16 residues. The germline gives CDR1 SGHDT, CDR2 YYEEEE. Unmatched junction bases numbered 4, after V lost 2 bases and J lost 2 bases. The CDR3 loop is CASSLQGAGTNEKLFF. The CDR3 DNA follows: TGTGCCAGCAGCTTACAGGGGGCCGGGACTAATGAAAAACTGTTTTTT.

The gene calls are TRBV19 and TRBJ1-2; no definite D call. Germline CDR1 is LNHDA and CDR2 is SQIVND (reference sequence). Trimming pared 10 bases from V and 2 bases from J, leaving 17 bases between. CDR3 length: 14 amino acids. The CDR3 DNA follows: TGTGCCACCAGAGGGAGGCAGGAGAACTATGGCTACACCTTC. Translating gives CATRGRQENYGYTF.

The rearrangement joins TRBV11-3 to TRBJ1-5, with 8 bases lining up with TRBD1. The V segment lost 5 bases and the J segment 0 bases; nucleotides outside the gene matches: 9. Germline V gene lookup returns CDR1 SGHNT and CDR2 YENEEA. The CDR3 spans 17 residues. The CDR3 DNA reads as TGTGCCAGCAGCAGCCGAATCAGGGGGCATAGCAATCAGCCCCAGCATTTT. It is translated as CASSSRIRGHSNQPQHF.

This rearrangement joins TRBV3-1 (or the pseudogene TRBV3-2) to TRBJ2-2; TRBD1 matches at 8 bases. The V gene's germline CDR1 is LGHDT and CDR2 YNNKEL (reference sequence). This CDR3 has 15 amino acids. Unmatched junction bases numbered 4, after V lost 6 bases and J lost 1 base. The CDR3 sequence is CASRPRGQNTGELFF. The CDR3 nucleotides are TGTGCCAGCAGGCCCAGGGGGCAGAACACCGGGGAGCTGTTTTTT.

The V and J genes are TRBV18 and TRBJ2-1; 7 bases map to TRBD2. The CDR3 extends over 15 amino acids. Losses at the gene ends were 5 bases for V and 7 bases for J; bases not matched to a gene: 11. Germline CDR1 is KGHSH and CDR2 is LQKENI. The chain's CDR3 is CASSSIREAGNEQFF. CDR3 nucleotides: TGTGCCAGCTCATCAATACGGGAGGCGGGTAATGAGCAGTTCTTC.

The chain is built from TRBV4-2 and TRBJ2-1, with 7 bases that match TRBD1. Per germline, CDR1 LGHNA and CDR2 YNFKEQ. The CDR3 spans 15 residues. J gave up 3 bases and V 2 bases, and 4 bases lay outside the gene matches. The CDR3 protein is CASSQIRQGYNEQFF. The CDR3 coding sequence is TGTGCCAGCAGCCAAATCCGACAGGGCTACAATGAGCAGTTCTTC.

The chain employs TRBV18 and TRBJ1-1; perhaps TRBD1 as D (6 bases). CDR1 is KGHSH, CDR2 LQKENI, per germline. With 3 bases removed from V and 2 bases from J, the gap between germline ends came to 10 bases. This CDR3 is built from 14 residues. This CDR3 reads CASSPRTDNTEAFF. CDR3 coding DNA: TGTGCCAGCTCACCCCGGACAGATAACACTGAAGCTTTCTTT.

The gene calls are TRBV10-3 and TRBJ1-1; 7 bases are shared with TRBD1. CDR1 and CDR2 (germline): ENHRY, SYGVKD. With 6 bases clipped from V and 1 base from J, the junction kept 11 bases outside the gene matches. The CDR3 runs to 16 residues. CDR3 DNA sequence: TGTGCCATCAGAGAGACAGGGACCAGGGAGAACACTGAAGCTTTCTTT. As protein: CAIRETGTRENTEAFF.

This chain uses TRBV7-9 with TRBJ2-2; 8 bases are a match to TRBD1. Losses at the gene ends were 7 bases for V and 2 bases for J; bases not matched to a gene: 12. Per the germline V gene, CDR1 is SEHNR and CDR2 is FQNEAQ (reference sequence). There are 17 residues in the CDR3. In DNA, the CDR3 is TGTGCCAGCATCCATCCCACGACAGGGGCTAACACCGGGGAGCTGTTTTTT. This gives the protein CASIHPTTGANTGELFF.

The chain uses TRBV28 and TRBJ2-4; D may be TRBD2 (6 bases). V was trimmed by 5 bases and J by 7 bases, leaving 15 bases between them. The germline V gene encodes CDR1 MDHEN and CDR2 SYDVKM. The CDR3 length is 14 residues. The DNA of the CDR3 is TGTGCCAGCAGTCCCGGGGGTGCGGATAACATTCAGTACTTC. This sequence encodes CASSPGGADNIQYF. The complete variable domain, with remaining parts taken from reference TRBV28 and TRBJ2-4, reads DVKVTQSSRYLVKRTGEKVFLECVQDMDHENMFWYRQDPGLGLRLIYFSYDVKMKEKGDIPEGYSVSREKKERFSLILESASTNQTSMYLCASSPGGADNIQYFGAGTRLSVL.

The V and J genes are TRBV5-6 and TRBJ2-1, with 7 bases matching TRBD1. With V trimmed by 4 bases and J by 5 bases, 12 bases remained unmatched. Germline CDR1 SGHDT, CDR2 YYEEEE. CDR3 length equals 16 residues. CDR3 sequence (DNA): TGTGCCAGCAGCGGGAAGGAGAAGGGGGCGGACAATGAGCAGTTCTTC. Protein: CASSGKEKGADNEQFF.